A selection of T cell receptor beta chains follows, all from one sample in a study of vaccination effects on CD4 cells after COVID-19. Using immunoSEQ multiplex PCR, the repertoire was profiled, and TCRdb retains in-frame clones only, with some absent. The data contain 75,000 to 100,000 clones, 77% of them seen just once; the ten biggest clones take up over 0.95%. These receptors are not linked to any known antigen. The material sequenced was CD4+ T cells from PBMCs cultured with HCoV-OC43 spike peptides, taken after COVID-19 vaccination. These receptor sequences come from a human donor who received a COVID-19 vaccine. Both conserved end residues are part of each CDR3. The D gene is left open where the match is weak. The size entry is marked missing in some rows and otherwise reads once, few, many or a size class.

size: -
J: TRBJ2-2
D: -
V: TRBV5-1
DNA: TGCGCCAGCGTACAAGTTGGGCAGGGCGGCACCGGGGAGCTGTTTTTT
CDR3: CASVQVGQGGTGELFF

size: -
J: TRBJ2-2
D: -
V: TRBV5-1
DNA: TGCGCCAGCAGCTTGGCCTGGGGGGCAGGCACCGGGGAGCTGTTTTTT
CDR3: CASSLAWGAGTGELFF

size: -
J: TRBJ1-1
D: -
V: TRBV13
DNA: TGTGCCAGCAGGAACCAGCCGGCGGTGGCTGAAGCTTTCTTT
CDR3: CASRNQPAVAEAFF

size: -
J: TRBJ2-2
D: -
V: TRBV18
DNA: TGTGCCAGCTCAATGGGACACCCGCCCGGGGAGCTGTTTTTT
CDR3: CASSMGHPPGELFF

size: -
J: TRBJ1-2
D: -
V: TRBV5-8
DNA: TGTGCCAGCTTCTCACACGGGACAACTCCTAGGGGCTACACCTTC
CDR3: CASFSHGTTPRGYTF

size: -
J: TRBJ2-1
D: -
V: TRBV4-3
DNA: TGCGCCAGCAGCCAAGCGGGCAGGGGGGGTAATGAGCAGTTCTTC
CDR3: CASSQAGRGGNEQFF

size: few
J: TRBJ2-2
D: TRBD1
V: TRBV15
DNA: TGTGCCACCAGCAAGAGAGGGACAGGGGTACGGGCCGGGGAGCTGTTTTTT
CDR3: CATSKRGTGVRAGELFF

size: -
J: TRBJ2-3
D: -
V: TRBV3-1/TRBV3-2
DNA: TGTGCCAGCAGCCAAGCCCAGGTACCCACAGATACGCAGTATTTT
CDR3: CASSQAQVPTDTQYF

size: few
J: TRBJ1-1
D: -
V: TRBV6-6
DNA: TGTGCCAGCAGTTACCTCGGAACCCGTGAAGCTTTCTTT
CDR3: CASSYLGTREAFF

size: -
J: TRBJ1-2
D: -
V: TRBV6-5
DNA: TGTGCCACCCGGGGGTACCCAGGGGCCTATGGCTACACCTTC
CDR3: CATRGYPGAYGYTF

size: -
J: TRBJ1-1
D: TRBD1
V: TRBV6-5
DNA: TGTGCCAGCCTCCCGGGACAGGGGGCTAGGGCTTTCTTT
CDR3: CASLPGQGARAFF

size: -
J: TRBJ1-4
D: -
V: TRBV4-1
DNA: TGCGCCAGCAGCCAAGGAGGGTTTAATGAAAAACTGTTTTTT
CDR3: CASSQGGFNEKLFF

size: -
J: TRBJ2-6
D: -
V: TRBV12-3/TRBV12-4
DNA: TGTGCCAGCAGTTTTACTGGGGCCAACGTCCTGACTTTC
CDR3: CASSFTGANVLTF

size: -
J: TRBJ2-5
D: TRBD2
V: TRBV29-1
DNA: TGCAGCGTTGGTCTCCCGGGGGGTGAGACCCAGTACTTC
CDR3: CSVGLPGGETQYF

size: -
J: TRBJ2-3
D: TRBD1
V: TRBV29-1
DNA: TGCAGCGTTGGTCAGGGGGCCTCAGATACGCAGTATTTT
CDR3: CSVGQGASDTQYF

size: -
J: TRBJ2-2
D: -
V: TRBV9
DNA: TGTGCCAGCAGCGTAGCTCAGTCCGGGGAGCTGTTTTTT
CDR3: CASSVAQSGELFF

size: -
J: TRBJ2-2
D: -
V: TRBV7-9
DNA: TGTGCCAGCAGCTTCTCCGGGACCCCAAACGGGGAGCTGTTTTTT
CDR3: CASSFSGTPNGELFF

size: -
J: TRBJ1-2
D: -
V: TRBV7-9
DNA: TGTGCCAGCAGTTCGACCCCCCTTGGCGATGGCTACACCTTC
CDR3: CASSSTPLGDGYTF

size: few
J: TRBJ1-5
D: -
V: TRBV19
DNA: TGTGCCAGTACCCCTCATGTCTCGGGCCAGCCCCAGCATTTT
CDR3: CASTPHVSGQPQHF

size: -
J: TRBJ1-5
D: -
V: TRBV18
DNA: TGTGCCAGCTCACCGGACAGAGGGGGCAATCAGCCCCAGCATTTT
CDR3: CASSPDRGGNQPQHF

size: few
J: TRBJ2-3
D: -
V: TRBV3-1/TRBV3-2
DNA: TGTGCCAGCAGCCAAGGACTAGAGCTCACAGATACGCAGTATTTT
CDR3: CASSQGLELTDTQYF

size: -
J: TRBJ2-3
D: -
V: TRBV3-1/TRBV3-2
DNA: TGTGCCAGCAGCCAAGCTGGGACAGATACGCAGTATTTT
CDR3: CASSQAGTDTQYF

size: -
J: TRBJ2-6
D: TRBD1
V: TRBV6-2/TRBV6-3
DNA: TGTGCCAGCAGTTTGGACAGGGTCCAATACTCTGGGGCCAACGTCCTGACTTTC
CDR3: CASSLDRVQYSGANVLTF

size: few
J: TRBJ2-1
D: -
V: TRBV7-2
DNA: TGTGCCAGCAGCTTAGGAGGTACCCGCCTCAACAATGAGCAGTTCTTC
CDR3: CASSLGGTRLNNEQFF

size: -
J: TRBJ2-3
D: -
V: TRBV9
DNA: TGTGCCAGCAGCGTCTCTACGCACACAGATACGCAGTATTTT
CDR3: CASSVSTHTDTQYF

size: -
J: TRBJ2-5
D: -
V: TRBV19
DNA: TGTGCCAGTAGTATCTCGGGGACCGCGGAGACCCAGTACTTC
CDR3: CASSISGTAETQYF

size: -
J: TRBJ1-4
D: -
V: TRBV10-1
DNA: TGCGCCAGCAGTGCGAACAGCCCAGAGGAAAAACTGTTTTTT
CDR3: CASSANSPEEKLFF

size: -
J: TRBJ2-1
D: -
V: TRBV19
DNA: TGTGCCAGTAGTATTGGGCCAATTCGGGGGAGCACTTACAATGAGCAGTTCTTC
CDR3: CASSIGPIRGSTYNEQFF

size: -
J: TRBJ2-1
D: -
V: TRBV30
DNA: TGTGCCTGGACGAAGGGACTTGGAACGAACAATGAGCAGTTCTTC
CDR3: CAWTKGLGTNNEQFF

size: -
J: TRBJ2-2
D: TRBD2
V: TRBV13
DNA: TGTGCCAGCACGACTAGCGGGGGGGCGGTCACCGGGGAGCTGTTTTTT
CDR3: CASTTSGGAVTGELFF

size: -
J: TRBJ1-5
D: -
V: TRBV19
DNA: TGTGCCAGTAGTATTGGGGGGTTTTTGAGCGGTCAGCCCCAGCATTTT
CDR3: CASSIGGFLSGQPQHF

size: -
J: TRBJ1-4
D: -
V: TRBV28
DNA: TGTGCCAGTCGGCCTGGCCTGAATGAAAAACTGTTTTTT
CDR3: CASRPGLNEKLFF

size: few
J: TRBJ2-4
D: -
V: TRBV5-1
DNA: TGCGCCAGCAGCTTGGGTTTTGGTCAAGCCAAAAACATTCAGTACTTC
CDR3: CASSLGFGQAKNIQYF

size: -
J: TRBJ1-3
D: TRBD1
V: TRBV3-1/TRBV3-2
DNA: TGTGCCAGCAGCCAACCAATTTACAGGGGTAATGGAAACACCATATATTTT
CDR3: CASSQPIYRGNGNTIYF

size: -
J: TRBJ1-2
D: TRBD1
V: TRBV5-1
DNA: TGCGCCAGCAGCTTGGGGGGGACAGGGGGCGGCTATGGCTACACCTTC
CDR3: CASSLGGTGGGYGYTF

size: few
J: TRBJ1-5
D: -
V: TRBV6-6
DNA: TGTGCCAGCAGTTCTACCCTTTCCAGGGACAATCAGCCCCAGCATTTT
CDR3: CASSSTLSRDNQPQHF

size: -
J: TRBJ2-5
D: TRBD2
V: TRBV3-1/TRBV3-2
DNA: TGTGCCAGCAGGCAAAGCGGGGGTGAGACCCAGTACTTC
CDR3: CASRQSGGETQYF

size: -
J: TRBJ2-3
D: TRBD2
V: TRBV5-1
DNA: TGCGCCAGCAGCGAGACCGGGACTACTATTAGCACAGATACGCAGTATTTT
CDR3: CASSETGTTISTDTQYF

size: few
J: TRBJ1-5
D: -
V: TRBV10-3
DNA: TGTGCCATCAGTCAGTCGGGAGGCAATCAGCCCCAGCATTTT
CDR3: CAISQSGGNQPQHF

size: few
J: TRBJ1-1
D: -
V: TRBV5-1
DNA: TGCGCCAGCAGCTTGAGCTCAGGTAACACTGAAGCTTTCTTT
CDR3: CASSLSSGNTEAFF

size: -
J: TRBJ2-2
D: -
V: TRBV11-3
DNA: TGTGCCAGCAGCTTATTTGGAGCCCAGAACACCGGGGAGCTGTTTTTT
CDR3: CASSLFGAQNTGELFF

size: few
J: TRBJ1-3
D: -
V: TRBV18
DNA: TGTGCCAGCTCACCAGGGGTCGGAAACACCATATATTTT
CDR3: CASSPGVGNTIYF